This is a list of T cell receptor beta chains from one sample in a study of blood T cells in healthy people across ages. TCRdb reprocessed the 5' RACE reads via MiXCR and lists one record per CDR3 protein. The sample yields some 560,000 distinct CDR3 sequences, roughly a quarter seen once. This sample was also put to use in a study of T cells of mothers and their children.

Sequenced material: blood. These receptors came from a boy aged 2 to 10 in good health. Both conserved end residues are part of each CDR3. D genes are given only for firm matches. Clone size is shown for a subset of rows, as once, few, many or a class of expanded clone.

TRBV7-2	NA	TRBD2	TRBJ2-5	CASSHTSGKVPGETQYF	TGTGCCAGCAGCCATACTAGCGGAAAGGTACCAGGGGAGACCCAGTACTTC
TRBV6-5	few	TRBD1	TRBJ1-2	CASSLRGQGVYGYTF	TGTGCCAGCAGCCTACGTGGACAGGGGGTTTATGGCTACACCTTC
TRBV7-9	NA	NA	TRBJ2-1	CASSPDQARGYEQFF	TGTGCCAGCAGCCCAGACCAGGCTCGTGGTTATGAGCAGTTCTTC
TRBV7-6	few	NA	TRBJ1-1	CASSPMAGDTEAFF	TGTGCCAGCAGCCCGATGGCAGGGGACACTGAAGCTTTCTTT
TRBV12-3/TRBV12-4	few	NA	TRBJ2-1	CASSLGVLYNEQFF	TGTGCCAGCAGCCTTGGCGTGCTCTACAATGAGCAGTTCTTC
TRBV6-1	NA	NA	TRBJ1-5	CASSGPGQGSNQPQHF	TGTGCCAGCAGTGGACCTGGGCAGGGGAGCAATCAGCCCCAGCATTTT
TRBV14	NA	TRBD2	TRBJ2-7	CASSQGRLAGGPREQYF	TGTGCCAGCAGCCAAGGGCGACTAGCGGGGGGTCCTCGCGAGCAGTACTTC
TRBV10-2	many	NA	TRBJ2-1	CASSESKGWGFYNEQFF	TGCGCCAGCAGTGAGTCAAAAGGTTGGGGATTCTACAATGAGCAGTTCTTC
TRBV28	NA	TRBD2	TRBJ2-1	CASRASGSWGEQFF	TGTGCCAGCCGGGCGAGCGGGAGTTGGGGTGAGCAGTTCTTC
TRBV20-1	NA	NA	TRBJ1-3	CSAYPLSSGNAIYF	TGCAGTGCTTACCCTTTAAGCTCTGGAAACGCCATATATTTT
TRBV6-4	few	NA	TRBJ2-1	CASSDEGYSYNEQFF	TGTGCCAGCAGTGACGAGGGATACTCCTACAATGAGCAGTTCTTC
TRBV27	few	TRBD1	TRBJ2-1	CASSSPDRVGEQFF	TGTGCCAGCAGTTCCCCGGACAGGGTTGGTGAGCAGTTCTTC
TRBV20-1	NA	NA	TRBJ1-1	CSARDTESYTEAFF	TGCAGTGCTAGAGATACCGAGAGTTACACTGAAGCTTTCTTT
TRBV5-1	few	TRBD2	TRBJ2-1	CASSSYTSGFNEQFF	TGCGCCAGCAGCTCCTACACTAGCGGGTTCAATGAGCAGTTCTTC
TRBV6-5	few	TRBD1	TRBJ1-4	CASSYRGTGYEKLFF	TGTGCCAGCAGTTACCGCGGGACAGGGTATGAAAAACTGTTTTTT
TRBV13	few	NA	TRBJ2-7	CASSGGRDEQYF	TGTGCCAGCAGCGGGGGACGGGACGAGCAGTACTTC
TRBV6-6	few	NA	TRBJ2-3	CASSYSPDPSTDTQYF	TGTGCCAGCAGTTACTCTCCAGACCCTAGCACAGATACGCAGTATTTT
TRBV12-3/TRBV12-4	NA	NA	TRBJ2-3	CASSFGWGDTRCF	TGTGCCAGCAGTTTCGGCTGGGGAGATACGCGGTGTTTT
TRBV12-3/TRBV12-4	few	NA	TRBJ2-5	CASSLSRRETQYF	TGTGCCAGCAGTTTATCTAGGAGGGAGACCCAGTACTTC
TRBV10-3	NA	TRBD2	TRBJ2-5	CAISEPYSGSKQETQYF	TGTGCCATCAGTGAGCCTTATAGCGGGAGTAAGCAAGAGACCCAGTACTTC
TRBV5-1	NA	NA	TRBJ2-7	CASSGDPWGYEQYF	TGCGCCAGCAGCGGGGACCCCTGGGGGTACGAGCAGTACTTC
TRBV10-3	few	NA	TRBJ2-2	CAIKFGQGSGELFF	TGTGCCATCAAATTCGGGCAGGGGTCCGGGGAGCTGTTTTTT
TRBV3-1	NA	TRBD2	TRBJ2-2	CASRSTGGTGELFF	TGTGCCAGCAGGTCTACCGGGGGGACCGGGGAGCTGTTTTTT
TRBV29-1	few	NA	TRBJ2-5	CSGLGGQETQYF	TGCAGCGGCCTCGGAGGGCAAGAGACCCAGTACTTC
TRBV20-1	NA	TRBD2	TRBJ2-5	CSARDMRGDRETQYF	TGCAGTGCTAGAGATATGCGGGGGGATCGGGAGACCCAGTACTTC
TRBV5-5	NA	TRBD2	TRBJ2-5	CASSLLAGVQETQYF	TGTGCCAGCAGCTTACTAGCGGGAGTTCAAGAGACCCAGTACTTC
TRBV15	few	NA	TRBJ2-7	CATSSRLGGPYF	TGTGCCACCAGCAGCCGCTTGGGCGGTCCGTACTTC
TRBV11-2	few	NA	TRBJ1-1	CASSFVKNTEAFF	TGTGCCAGCAGCTTCGTCAAAAACACTGAAGCTTTCTTT
TRBV12-3/TRBV12-4	once	NA	TRBJ2-7	CASTDRSSYEQYF	TGTGCCAGCACTGACAGGAGCTCCTACGAGCAGTACTTC
TRBV7-9	NA	TRBD2	TRBJ2-5	CASSQTLLAEEQTQYF	TGTGCCAGCAGCCAAACCCTACTAGCGGAGGAACAGACCCAGTACTTC
TRBV6-5	few	TRBD1	TRBJ2-1	CASTRTGDSYNEQFF	TGTGCCAGCACCCGGACAGGGGACTCCTACAATGAGCAGTTCTTC
TRBV6-2/TRBV6-3	few	TRBD2	TRBJ2-1	CASSFLAGGYEQFF	TGTGCCAGCAGTTTTCTAGCGGGAGGATATGAGCAGTTCTTC
TRBV21-1	NA	NA	TRBJ1-2	CASSKRTGGFGYTF	TGTGCCAGCAGCAAACGGACAGGGGGCTTTGGCTACACCTTC
TRBV7-6	few	NA	TRBJ2-1	CASTLGENEQFF	TGTGCCAGCACCTTGGGGGAGAATGAGCAGTTCTTC
TRBV7-2	few	NA	TRBJ1-1	CASSLALGGTQAFF	TGTGCCAGCAGCTTAGCGCTAGGAGGGACGCAAGCTTTCTTT
TRBV29-1	few	TRBD1	TRBJ1-2	CSARDSRYGYTF	TGCAGCGCCCGGGACAGCCGCTATGGCTACACCTTC
TRBV30	few	TRBD1	TRBJ1-2	CACEPGQGVGYTF	TGTGCCTGTGAACCGGGACAGGGGGTCGGCTACACCTTC
TRBV28	few	NA	TRBJ2-1	CASSGGFSSYNEQFF	TGTGCCAGCAGCGGCGGTTTTAGCTCCTACAATGAGCAGTTCTTC
TRBV4-3	NA	TRBD2	TRBJ2-7	CASSQERLAGGSYEQYF	TGCGCCAGCAGCCAAGAGAGATTAGCGGGAGGGTCCTACGAGCAGTACTTC
TRBV21-1	NA	NA	TRBJ1-4	CASRPKYGTDHEKLFF	TGTGCCAGCAGACCCAAATACGGAACAGACCACGAAAAACTGTTTTTT
TRBV11-2	NA	TRBD2	TRBJ2-3	CASSTNPRLSSGRSGADTQYF	TGTGCCAGCAGCACGAACCCTCGGCTATCTAGCGGGAGGAGTGGTGCAGATACGCAGTATTTT